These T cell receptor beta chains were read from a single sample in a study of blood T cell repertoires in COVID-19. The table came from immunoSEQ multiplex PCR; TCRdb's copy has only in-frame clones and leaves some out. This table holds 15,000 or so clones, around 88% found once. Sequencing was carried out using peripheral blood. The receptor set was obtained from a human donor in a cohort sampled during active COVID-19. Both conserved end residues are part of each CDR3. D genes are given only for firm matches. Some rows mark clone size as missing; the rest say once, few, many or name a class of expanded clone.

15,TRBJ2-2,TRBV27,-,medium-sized,CASSAGTRNTGELFF,TGTGCCAGCAGTGCCGGGACACGTAACACCGGGGAGCTGTTTTTT
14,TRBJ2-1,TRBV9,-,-,CASSELGSYNEQFF,TGTGCCAGCAGCGAACTAGGCTCCTACAATGAGCAGTTCTTC
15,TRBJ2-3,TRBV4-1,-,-,CASSQRTGLTDTQYF,TGCGCCAGCAGCCAGAGAACAGGGCTCACAGATACGCAGTATTTT
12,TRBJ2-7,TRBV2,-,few,CAAGRQTYEQYF,TGTGCCGCGGGACGGCAAACCTACGAGCAGTACTTC
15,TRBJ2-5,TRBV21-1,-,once,CASSRRPRQQETQYF,TGTGCCAGCAGCCGGCGACCCCGACAACAAGAGACCCAGTACTTC
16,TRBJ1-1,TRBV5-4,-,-,CASSREIPRDTTEAFF,TGTGCCAGCAGCCGCGAAATCCCACGGGACACCACTGAAGCTTTCTTT
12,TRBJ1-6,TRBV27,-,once,CASSFNNSPLHF,TGTGCCAGCAGTTTCAATAATTCACCCCTCCACTTT
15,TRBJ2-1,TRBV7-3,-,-,CASSPWSSSYNEQFF,TGTGCCAGCAGCCCCTGGAGTAGCTCCTACAATGAGCAGTTCTTC
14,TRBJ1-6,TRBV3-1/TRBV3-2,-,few,CASSQAQYNSPLHF,TGTGCCAGCAGCCAAGCCCAGTATAATTCACCCCTCCACTTT
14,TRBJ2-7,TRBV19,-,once,CASSMGPGYGEQYF,TGTGCCAGTAGTATGGGGCCCGGGTACGGCGAGCAGTACTTC
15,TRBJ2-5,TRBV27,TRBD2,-,CASSSTLAGGETQYF,TGTGCCAGCAGTTCTACCCTAGCGGGGGGCGAGACCCAGTACTTC
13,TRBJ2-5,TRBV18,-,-,CASSPPGVETQYF,TGTGCCAGCTCACCCCCAGGGGTAGAGACCCAGTACTTC
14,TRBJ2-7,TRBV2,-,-,CASTAGAGEYEQYF,TGTGCCAGCACCGCAGGGGCAGGGGAGTACGAGCAGTACTTC
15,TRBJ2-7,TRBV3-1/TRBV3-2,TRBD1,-,CASRKTGGLSYEQYF,TGTGCCAGCAGAAAAACAGGGGGTCTCTCCTACGAGCAGTACTTC
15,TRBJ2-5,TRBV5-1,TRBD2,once,CASSWGGVRQETQYF,TGCGCCAGCAGCTGGGGAGGGGTGAGGCAAGAGACCCAGTACTTC
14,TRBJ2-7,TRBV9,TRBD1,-,CASSAGQGRNEQYF,TGTGCCAGCAGCGCCGGACAGGGGAGGAACGAGCAGTACTTC
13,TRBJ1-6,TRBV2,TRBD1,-,CASSETGGSPLHF,TGTGCCAGCAGTGAGACAGGGGGCTCACCCCTCCACTTT
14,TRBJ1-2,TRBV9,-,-,CASSVDSGNYGYTF,TGTGCCAGCAGCGTAGATTCAGGCAACTATGGCTACACCTTC
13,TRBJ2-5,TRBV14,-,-,CASSQGRQETQYF,TGTGCCAGCAGCCAAGGCAGGCAAGAGACCCAGTACTTC
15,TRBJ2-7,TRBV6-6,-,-,CASSYPGRGSYEQYF,TGTGCCAGCAGTTACCCTGGTAGGGGGTCCTACGAGCAGTACTTC
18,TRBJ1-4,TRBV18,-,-,CASSPRPVPYRDGEKLFF,TGTGCCAGCTCACCCCGACCGGTGCCCTACAGGGATGGCGAAAAACTGTTTTTT
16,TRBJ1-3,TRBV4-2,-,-,CASSHQAPRSGNTIYF,TGTGCCAGCAGCCACCAAGCACCACGCTCTGGAAACACCATATATTTT
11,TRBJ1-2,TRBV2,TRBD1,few,CASGTGAGYTF,TGTGCCAGCGGGACAGGGGCTGGCTACACCTTC
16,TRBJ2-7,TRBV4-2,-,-,CASSQDPTETLYEQYF,TGTGCCAGCAGCCAAGATCCGACAGAGACACTTTACGAGCAGTACTTC
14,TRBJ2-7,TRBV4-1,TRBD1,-,CASSQSTGLYEQYF,TGCGCCAGCAGCCAATCGACAGGGTTGTACGAGCAGTACTTC
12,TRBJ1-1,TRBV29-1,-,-,CSVYGGSAEAFF,TGCAGCGTTTACGGGGGTAGCGCTGAAGCTTTCTTT
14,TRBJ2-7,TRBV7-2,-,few,CASSFVTGSYEQYF,TGTGCCAGCAGCTTCGTCACAGGCTCCTACGAGCAGTACTTC
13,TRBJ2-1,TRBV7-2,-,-,CASCQQRYNEQFF,TGTGCCAGTTGCCAACAACGCTACAATGAGCAGTTCTTC
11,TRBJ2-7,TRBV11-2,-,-,CASSFTYEQYF,TGTGCCAGCAGCTTCACCTACGAGCAGTACTTC
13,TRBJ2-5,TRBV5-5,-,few,CASSLGAWETQYF,TGTGCCAGCAGCTTGGGGGCGTGGGAGACCCAGTACTTC
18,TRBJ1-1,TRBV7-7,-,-,CASSPIYTGLGPNTEAFF,TGTGCTAGCAGCCCTATATATACAGGGTTGGGACCGAACACTGAAGCTTTCTTT
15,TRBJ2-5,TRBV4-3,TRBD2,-,CASSQEGGRGETQYF,TGCGCCAGCAGCCAAGAAGGCGGGAGGGGAGAGACCCAGTACTTC
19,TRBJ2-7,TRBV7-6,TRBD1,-,CASSRGRWETGVRSYEQYF,TGTGCCAGCAGCCGGGGCCGTTGGGAGACAGGGGTAAGGTCCTACGAGCAGTACTTC
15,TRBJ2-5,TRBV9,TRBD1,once,CASSVGTGRTETQYF,TGTGCCAGCAGCGTAGGGACAGGGAGGACCGAGACCCAGTACTTC
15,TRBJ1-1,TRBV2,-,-,CASSLQGTMNTEAFF,TGTGCCAGCAGTTTACAGGGAACTATGAACACTGAAGCTTTCTTT
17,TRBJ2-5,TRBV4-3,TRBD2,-,CASSQDFGAAGQETQYF,TGCGCCAGCAGCCAAGATTTCGGGGCAGCGGGACAAGAGACCCAGTACTTC
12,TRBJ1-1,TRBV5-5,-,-,CASSFFGTEAFF,TGTGCCAGCAGCTTTTTCGGCACTGAAGCTTTCTTT
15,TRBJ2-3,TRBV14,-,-,CASSQDRPYEGTQYF,TGTGCCAGCAGCCAAGATCGCCCCTATGAGGGTACGCAGTATTTT
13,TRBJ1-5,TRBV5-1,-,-,CASSLNGNQPQHF,TGCGCCAGCAGCTTGAACGGGAATCAGCCCCAGCATTTT
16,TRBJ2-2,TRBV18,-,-,CASSPLGGANTGELFF,TGTGCCAGCTCACCACTTGGGGGGGCCAACACCGGGGAGCTGTTTTTT
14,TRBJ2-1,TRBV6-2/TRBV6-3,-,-,CASSYSRAATIQFF,TGTGCCAGCAGTTACTCGAGGGCGGCGACTATTCAGTTCTTC
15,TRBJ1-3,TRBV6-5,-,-,CASSYSAAKGNTIYF,TGTGCCAGCAGTTACTCGGCGGCAAAGGGAAACACCATATATTTT
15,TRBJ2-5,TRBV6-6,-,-,CASSYDPNSQETQYF,TGTGCCAGCAGTTACGATCCCAACAGCCAAGAGACCCAGTACTTC
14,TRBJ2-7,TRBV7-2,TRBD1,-,CASSLRDRGYEQYF,TGTGCCAGCAGCTTAAGGGACAGGGGTTACGAGCAGTACTTC
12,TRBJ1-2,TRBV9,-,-,CASSALRYGYTF,TGTGCCAGCAGCGCGCTGCGGTATGGCTACACCTTC
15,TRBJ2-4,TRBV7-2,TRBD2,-,CASSAYLGGVNIQYF,TGTGCCAGCAGCGCCTACCTGGGGGGGGTGAACATTCAGTACTTC
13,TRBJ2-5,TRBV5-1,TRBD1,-,CASRRTGGETQYF,TGCGCCAGCAGGCGGACAGGGGGGGAGACCCAGTACTTC
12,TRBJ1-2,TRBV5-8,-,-,CASSLGGHGYTF,TGTGCCAGCAGCTTGGGAGGGCACGGCTACACCTTC
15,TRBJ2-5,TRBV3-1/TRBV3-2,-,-,CASRNLGMQRETQYF,TGTGCCAGCAGGAACCTTGGTATGCAGCGAGAGACCCAGTACTTC
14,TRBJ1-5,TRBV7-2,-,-,CASSLLTGKQPQHF,TGTGCCAGCAGCCTACTGACAGGCAAACAGCCCCAGCATTTT
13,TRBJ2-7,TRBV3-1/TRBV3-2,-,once,CASSQDLTTEQYF,TGTGCCAGCAGCCAAGATCTCACTACCGAGCAGTACTTC
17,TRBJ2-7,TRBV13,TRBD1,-,CASSPPLWGQGSDEQYF,TGTGCCAGCAGCCCCCCCCTTTGGGGACAGGGCTCCGACGAGCAGTACTTC
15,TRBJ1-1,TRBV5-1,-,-,CASSLEPGANTEAFF,TGCGCCAGCAGCTTGGAGCCAGGGGCGAACACTGAAGCTTTCTTT
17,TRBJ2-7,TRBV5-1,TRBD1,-,CASSLSPQRTGSYEQYF,TGCGCCAGCAGCTTGAGCCCCCAGAGGACAGGGTCCTACGAGCAGTACTTC
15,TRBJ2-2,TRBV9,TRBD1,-,CASSVVDRGNGELFF,TGTGCCAGCAGCGTAGTTGACAGGGGCAACGGGGAGCTGTTTTTT
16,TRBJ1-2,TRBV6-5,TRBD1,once,CASSYSKSGGRYGYTF,TGTGCCAGCAGTTACTCGAAGTCAGGGGGGAGGTATGGCTACACCTTC
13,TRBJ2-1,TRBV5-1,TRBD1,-,CASSIRGLDEQFF,TGCGCCAGCAGCATCAGGGGGCTGGATGAGCAGTTCTTC
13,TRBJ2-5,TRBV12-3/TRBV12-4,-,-,CASSFLGGETQYF,TGTGCCAGCAGTTTTTTAGGAGGGGAGACCCAGTACTTC
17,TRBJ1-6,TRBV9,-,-,CASSVWDTVSYNSPLHF,TGTGCCAGCAGCGTCTGGGACACCGTTTCCTATAATTCACCCCTCCACTTT